This is a list of T cell receptor beta chains from one sample in a study of neurological immune-mediated disorders. TCRdb re-called the 5' RACE reads through MiXCR, storing one row per CDR3 protein. The table lists roughly 50,000 distinct CDR3 sequences, around 4.5% of them singletons. Sequencing input: PBMCs. These receptors all stem from a woman in her sixties with multiple sclerosis. The CDR3 runs from the conserved cysteine through the conserved F or W. D genes are given only for firm matches. The listing skips clone size in some rows; elsewhere it reads once, few, many or a size class.

d_gene,abundance,v_gene,j_gene,CDR3nt,CDR3aa
.,few,TRBV4-2,TRBJ2-3,TGTGCCAGCAGCCCCGACCCCGGAGCAGATACGCAGTATTTT,CASSPDPGADTQYF
TRBD2,many,TRBV29-1,TRBJ2-3,TGCAGCGTCGGACACCTAGCGGAGATGACAGATACGCAGTATTTT,CSVGHLAEMTDTQYF
TRBD2,few,TRBV4-3,TRBJ2-3,TGCGCCAGCAGCCACCTTGGCGGGGGAGGAGAGACAGATACGCAGTATTTT,CASSHLGGGGETDTQYF
.,many,TRBV20-1,TRBJ2-5,TGCAGTGCTGGGAGCGAAAACCCAGGGACCCAGTACTTC,CSAGSENPGTQYF
TRBD1,.,TRBV20-1,TRBJ2-3,TGCAGTGCTAGTTTCGGGACAGGGTCAACCGATACGCAGTATTTT,CSASFGTGSTDTQYF
.,many,TRBV9,TRBJ2-7,TGTGCCAGCAGCGCCCGGGGGAACTCCTACGAGCAGTACTTC,CASSARGNSYEQYF
.,many,TRBV3-1,TRBJ1-1,TGTGCCAGCAGCGGGCAGAACGGACTGAACACTGAAGCTTTCTTT,CASSGQNGLNTEAFF
TRBD2,many,TRBV2,TRBJ2-3,TGTGCCAGCAGTGACCCACTAGCGACCACAGATACGCAGTATTTT,CASSDPLATTDTQYF
TRBD2,many,TRBV7-7,TRBJ2-5,TGTGCCAGCAGCTTAGGGGTTAGCGGGGAAGAGACCCAGTACTTC,CASSLGVSGEETQYF
.,.,TRBV7-8,TRBJ2-5,TGTGCCAGCAGCAAAAGGGGGGGGGTAGAGGAGACCCAGTACTTC,CASSKRGGVEETQYF
TRBD2,many,TRBV20-1,TRBJ2-3,TGCAGTGCTCCTAGCGGTGCTAGCACAGATACGCAGTATTTT,CSAPSGASTDTQYF
.,many,TRBV5-1,TRBJ1-1,TGCGCCAGCAGCGGGAACAGACAGAACACTGAAGCTTTCTTT,CASSGNRQNTEAFF
TRBD1,many,TRBV2,TRBJ1-5,TGTGCCAGCAGTCCCCAGGGGGCAAAACAGCCCCAGCATTTT,CASSPQGAKQPQHF
TRBD2,many,TRBV7-3,TRBJ2-3,TGTGCCAGCAGCCGAAACGCGGGGGGCTTAGATACGCAGTATTTT,CASSRNAGGLDTQYF
.,many,TRBV15,TRBJ1-1,TGTGCCACCAGCAGAGACAGTTCTGAAGCTTTCTTT,CATSRDSSEAFF
TRBD1,.,TRBV9,TRBJ2-4,TGTGCCAGCAGCGCTCAAGTAGGACAGGGGAGCATTCAGTACTTC,CASSAQVGQGSIQYF
.,many,TRBV4-1,TRBJ2-3,TGCGCCAGCAGCCTGACGACAGATACGCAGTATTTT,CASSLTTDTQYF
.,many,TRBV5-1,TRBJ2-2,TGCGCCAGCAGCTCGGGCGGAGCGAACACCGGGGAGCTGTTTTTT,CASSSGGANTGELFF
.,many,TRBV7-8,TRBJ1-1,TGTGCCAGCAGCCTCACATGGGAGGAGGGCACTGAAGCTTTCTTT,CASSLTWEEGTEAFF
.,.,TRBV7-2,TRBJ2-1,TGTGCCAGCAGCAAGGCCCTGTCGATAAGCTCCTACAATGAGCAGTTCTTC,CASSKALSISSYNEQFF
.,many,TRBV28,TRBJ1-2,TGTGCCAGCAGACCCGACGTCGGGCTGGAGAACTATGGCTACACCTTC,CASRPDVGLENYGYTF
.,many,TRBV6-5,TRBJ2-7,TGTGCCAGCAGTAGAGGACAGTACGAGCAGTACTTC,CASSRGQYEQYF
.,many,TRBV2,TRBJ1-4,TGTGCCAGCGCAAATCTGCTAGCGTTTGAAAAACTGTTTTTT,CASANLLAFEKLFF
.,few,TRBV7-2,TRBJ2-3,TGTGCCAGCAGCTCGAGGGGAGATACGCAGTATTTT,CASSSRGDTQYF
TRBD1,many,TRBV7-6,TRBJ2-1,TGTGCCAGCAGCGGGGACAGGCTTCCCTACAATGAGCAGTTCTTC,CASSGDRLPYNEQFF
.,many,TRBV4-3,TRBJ1-3,TGCGCCAGCAGCCAAGAAGCAGGGGTAGGAAACACCATATATTTT,CASSQEAGVGNTIYF
TRBD2,.,TRBV25-1,TRBJ2-3,TGTGCCAGCAGTCCTAGCGGGAGGGCCGTAGATACGCAGTATTTT,CASSPSGRAVDTQYF
.,many,TRBV24-1,TRBJ2-3,TGTGCCACCAGTGATACCCCTGGCGCTACGCAGTATTTT,CATSDTPGATQYF
.,many,TRBV4-1,TRBJ2-1,TGCGCCAGCAGCCAAGATAGGGCTAGGCCGGGCAATGAGCAGTTCTTC,CASSQDRARPGNEQFF